Following are 2 T cell receptor beta chains from one sample sequenced in a study of shared clonotypes between healthy human individuals. The table came from immunoSEQ multiplex PCR; TCRdb's copy has only in-frame clones and leaves some out. The data show about 2.4 million clones, 80% to 95% seen once. Sequencing was performed on naive CD4+ T cells from PBMCs. Stated subset: CD45RA+ positively selected. Receptor source: a man between 18 and 35 years old in good health. Some clones in this sample may be carry-over from other donors' samples.

This chain uses TRBV28 with TRBJ1-1; D is uncertain. The CDR3 loop spans 13 amino acids. The germline CDR1 and CDR2 sequences are MDHEN and SYDVKM. The chain's CDR3 is CASGGTWDTEAFF. For the CDR3, the DNA is TGTGCAAGCGGAGGAACCTGGGACACTGAAGCTTTCTTT.

This clone was seen once. The rearrangement uses TRBV5-4 and TRBJ2-5, with 8 positions matching TRBD2. The V gene end was trimmed by 2 bases and the J gene end by 0 bases; junction bases not matched to a gene: 3. CDR3 length equals 15 residues. Per germline, CDR1 SGHNT and CDR2 YYREEE (reference sequence). This CDR3 is CASSFGGRYQETQYF. The DNA for the CDR3 is TGTGCCAGCAGCTTTGGCGGGAGGTACCAAGAGACCCAGTACTTC.